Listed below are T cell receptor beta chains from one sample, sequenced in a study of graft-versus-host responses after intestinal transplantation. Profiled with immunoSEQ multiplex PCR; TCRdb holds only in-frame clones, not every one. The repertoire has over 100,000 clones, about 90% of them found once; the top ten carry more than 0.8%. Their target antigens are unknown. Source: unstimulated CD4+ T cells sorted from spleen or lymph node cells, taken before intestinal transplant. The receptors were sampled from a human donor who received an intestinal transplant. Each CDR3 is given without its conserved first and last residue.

CDR3aa: ASSLRTGIDYNSPLH
v_gene: TRBV5-1
j_gene: TRBJ1-6

CDR3aa: ASSWNGQHYGYT
v_gene: TRBV5-1
j_gene: TRBJ1-2

CDR3aa: ASSLAGTGMVAKNIQY
v_gene: TRBV5-1
j_gene: TRBJ2-4

CDR3aa: ASSLEPGQGREQY
v_gene: TRBV5-6
j_gene: TRBJ2-7

CDR3aa: ASSPGQFSNQPQH
v_gene: TRBV5-5
j_gene: TRBJ1-5

CDR3aa: ASSLVGVQSGNTIY
v_gene: TRBV7-2
j_gene: TRBJ1-3

CDR3aa: ASSSGQGPYEQY
v_gene: TRBV18
j_gene: TRBJ2-7

CDR3aa: ASSSSSWTEDTDTQY
v_gene: TRBV13
j_gene: TRBJ2-3

CDR3aa: ASSVVDRAYTEAF
v_gene: TRBV9
j_gene: TRBJ1-1

CDR3aa: ASSYDRGREQY
v_gene: TRBV5-4
j_gene: TRBJ2-7

CDR3aa: ASSGFEKLF
v_gene: TRBV19
j_gene: TRBJ1-4

CDR3aa: ASNPLRGFSNTEAF
v_gene: TRBV7-3
j_gene: TRBJ1-1

CDR3aa: ASSSGSGYNEQF
v_gene: TRBV7-3
j_gene: TRBJ2-1

CDR3aa: ASSPDSALGLTQY
v_gene: TRBV5-4
j_gene: TRBJ2-5

CDR3aa: AISEPGDRPLGEQY
v_gene: TRBV10-3
j_gene: TRBJ2-7